Listed below are T cell receptor beta chains from one sample, sequenced in a study of early T cells in non-severe SARS-CoV-2 infection. Each CDR3 protein is one row after TCRdb ran MiXCR on the 5' RACE reads. The sample contains 100,000 or so distinct CDR3 sequences, over 15% of which appear only once. Sample: whole blood, taken at baseline. All receptors derive from an adult who was a healthcare worker with PCR-confirmed SARS-CoV-2 infection or an uninfected control (not recorded which). Both conserved end residues are part of each CDR3. A D gene is named only where the DNA matches it firmly. Clone size, where shown, is once, few, many, or a class for clones that have expanded.

size: .
V: TRBV7-8
J: TRBJ2-3
D: .
CDR3: CASSGGTVSTDTQYF
DNA: TGTGCCAGCAGCGGCGGGACAGTAAGCACAGATACGCAGTATTTT

size: .
V: TRBV11-2
J: TRBJ2-1
D: TRBD1
CDR3: CASSLGTGPYNEQFF
DNA: TGTGCCAGCAGCTTGGGGACAGGGCCTTATAATGAGCAGTTCTTC

size: few
V: TRBV20-1
J: TRBJ1-2
D: TRBD1
CDR3: CSATTGGHLYGYTF
DNA: TGCAGTGCGACGACAGGGGGCCACCTCTATGGCTACACCTTC

size: many
V: TRBV12-3/TRBV12-4
J: TRBJ2-7
D: .
CDR3: CASSRTGSYEQYF
DNA: TGTGCCAGCAGCCGAACAGGGAGCTACGAGCAGTACTTC

size: many
V: TRBV27
J: TRBJ2-2
D: .
CDR3: CASSFEVGGSGELFF
DNA: TGTGCCAGCAGTTTTGAAGTAGGGGGATCCGGGGAGCTGTTTTTT

size: .
V: TRBV6-2/TRBV6-3
J: TRBJ1-5
D: TRBD1
CDR3: CASSREQGYQPQHF
DNA: TGTGCCAGCAGCAGGGAACAGGGGTATCAGCCCCAGCATTTT

size: few
V: TRBV9
J: TRBJ1-1
D: TRBD1
CDR3: CASSVGSRGLTEAFF
DNA: TGTGCCAGCAGCGTAGGATCCAGGGGGCTTACTGAAGCTTTCTTT

size: .
V: TRBV28
J: TRBJ1-6
D: .
CDR3: CASSFHLLNSPLHF
DNA: TGTGCCAGCAGTTTCCACCTTCTTAATTCACCCCTCCACTTT

size: few
V: TRBV30
J: TRBJ2-1
D: .
CDR3: CAWSVGDNLEQFF
DNA: TGTGCCTGGAGTGTAGGCGATAATCTTGAGCAGTTCTTC

size: few
V: TRBV15
J: TRBJ2-5
D: .
CDR3: CATRAVSGKETYRETQYF
DNA: TGTGCCACCAGGGCGGTGTCGGGAAAAGAGACTTATAGAGAGACCCAGTACTTC